A single sample gave rise to the 25 T cell receptor beta chains below, sequenced in a study of memory CD4+ T cells and cytomegalovirus serostatus. Assay: immunoSEQ multiplex PCR; the TCRdb copy retains only in-frame clones and omits some. The sample gives 50,000 to 60,000 clones, approximately 83% of which show up once; about 0.6% is in the top ten. Single viable CD3+CD4+CD8-CD45RO+ cells were sorted as the memory CD4+ T cells. Sample: memory CD4+ T cells from blood. All receptors come from an adult in good health and CMV-seronegative.

The chain employs TRBV6-5 and TRBJ1-3; 8 bases fit TRBD1. Germline V lookup: CDR1 MNHEY, CDR2 SVGAGI. The CDR3 consists of 15 residues. V dropped 6 bases and J dropped 2; count of bases not matched to a gene: 6. The CDR3 DNA sequence: TGTGCCAGCAGCATGGGACAGGTTCCTGGAAACACCATATATTTT. Translated, it gives CASSMGQVPGNTIYF.

The chain couples TRBV25-1 to TRBJ2-1; D is possibly TRBD1 (5 bases). Germline CDR1 MGHDK, CDR2 SYGVNS. The CDR3 is 14 residues long. Trimming removed 3 bases at V and 3 bases at J, with 9 bases between. CDR3: CASSESDSYNEQFF. The CDR3 nucleotides read TGTGCCAGCAGTGAGAGCGACAGCTACAATGAGCAGTTCTTC.

The rearrangement uses TRBV6-6 and TRBJ2-6, with no clear D. This CDR3 contains 12 residues. Germline lookup yields CDR1 MNHNY and CDR2 SVGAGI (reference sequence). Trimming pared 4 bases from V and 10 bases from J, leaving 8 bases between. CDR3 sequence: CASSSATNVLTF. As DNA, the CDR3 is TGTGCCAGCAGTTCGGCGACTAACGTCCTGACTTTC.

This clone was counted once. The rearrangement uses TRBV27 and TRBJ1-1; weak D call: TRBD1 (5 bases). Trimming stripped 5 bases from V and 1 base from J, with 14 bases between. The CDR3 contains 15 residues. CDR1 is MNHEY, CDR2 SMNVEV, per germline (reference sequence). CDR3 sequence: CASSPQGLRNTEAFF. CDR3 in DNA: TGTGCCAGCAGTCCCCAGGGTTTACGGAACACTGAAGCTTTCTTT.

The V call is TRBV5-4, the J call TRBJ1-5, with D maybe TRBD1 (5 bases). The V gene lost 9 bases and the J gene lost 3 bases, with 13 bases spanning the gap. Germline CDR1 reads SGHNT; CDR2 reads YYREEE (reference sequence). The CDR3 runs 13 residues. CDR3 sequence: CATSPGPNQPQHF. CDR3 coding DNA: TGTGCCACTTCCCCGGGGCCCAATCAGCCCCAGCATTTT.

The J gene is TRBJ1-4, the V gene TRBV7-2, with 7 nucleotides matching TRBD1. The length of the CDR3 is 15 residues. Germline CDR1 SGHTA, CDR2 FQGNSA. V shed 3 bases, J shed 7 bases, and the junction held 8 bases outside the gene matches. The CDR3 DNA reads TGTGCCAGCAGCTTTACAGGGGTGGTTGTTGAAAAACTGTTTTTT. It is translated as CASSFTGVVVEKLFF.

In its sample, this clone was seen once. V gene TRBV27 combines with J gene TRBJ1-3, with D uncertain. Between the trimmed V and J ends, which lost 4 bases and 4 bases, there was a span of 20 bases. The CDR3 consists of 17 residues. Germline values: CDR1 MNHEY, CDR2 SMNVEV (reference sequence). The CDR3 sequence: CASSSLGRDRGGNTIYF. The CDR3 DNA is TGTGCCAGCAGTTCCCTCGGTCGGGATCGAGGCGGAAACACCATATATTTT.

V and J are TRBV12-1 and TRBJ2-7; the D call of TRBD1 is as the table states it, not checked on the DNA. TRBV12-1 is termed a pseudogene. The CDR3 length is 17 residues. CDR3 coding DNA: TGTGCCAGCAGCTTTGCGCAGAAAGGACAGGAGCCCTACGAGCAGTACTTC. It is translated as CASSFAQKGQEPYEQYF.

V gene TRBV29-1 combines with J gene TRBJ1-2; TRBD1 is a possible D gene (6 bases). There are 14 residues in the CDR3. With 7 bases removed from V and 3 bases from J, the gap between germline ends came to 18 bases. Germline assignment: CDR1 SQVTM and CDR2 ANQGSEA. CDR3 protein: CSASRDTGYYGYTF. The CDR3 DNA reads as TGCAGCGCATCCCGGGATACAGGGTACTATGGCTACACCTTC. Filled out from reference TRBV29-1 and TRBJ1-2, the complete variable domain reads SAVISQKPSRDICQRGTSLTIQCQVDSQVTMMFWYRQQPGQSLTLIATANQGSEATYESGFVIDKFPISRPNLTFSTLTVSNMSPEDSSIYLCSASRDTGYYGYTFGSGTRLTVV.

The chain has TRBV5-4 and TRBJ2-1, with 7 bases aligning to TRBD1. Germline V lookup: CDR1 SGHNT, CDR2 YYREEE (reference sequence). Unmatched junction bases numbered 2, after V lost 4 bases and J lost 4 bases. The CDR3 is 13 amino acids. CDR3 amino acids: CASSRQGYNEQFF. CDR3 nucleotides: TGTGCCAGCAGCCGACAGGGATACAATGAGCAGTTCTTC.

The rearrangement links TRBV5-1 to TRBJ1-1; D not certain. The V end was cut by 4 bases, the J end by 5 bases, with 12 bases between. Per the germline V gene, CDR1 is SGHRS and CDR2 is YFSETQ. This CDR3 comprises 13 residues. Here the CDR3 DNA reads TGCGCCAGCAGCCCTGACTTGGGGACTGAAGCTTTCTTT. This gives the protein CASSPDLGTEAFF. Full variable domain (rest looked up from reference TRBV5-1 and TRBJ1-1): KAGVTQTPRYLIKTRGQQVTLSCSPISGHRSVSWYQQTPGQGLQFLFEYFSETQRNKGNFPGRFSGRQFSNSRSEMNVSTLELGDSALYLCASSPDLGTEAFFGQGTRLTVV.

Of note for this clone: Other DNA sequences in this sample translate to the same CDR3. The gene calls are TRBV19 and TRBJ2-7; 8 nucleotides agree with TRBD1. The CDR3 is made up of 12 amino acids. J gave up 6 bases and V 6 bases, and 4 bases lay outside the gene matches. The germline V gene has CDR1 LNHDA and CDR2 SQIVND (reference sequence). The CDR3 loop is CASRGTGGEQYF. The CDR3 DNA sequence: TGTGCCAGTAGGGGAACAGGGGGCGAGCAGTACTTC.

The CDR3 protein is CASAAGVYTGELFF. The CDR3 coding sequence is TGCGCCAGCGCTGCCGGGGTGTACACCGGGGAGCTGTTTTTT. V is TRBV5-1 and J is TRBJ2-2; perhaps TRBD2 as D (5 bases). From germline, CDR1 is SGHRS and CDR2 YFSETQ. This CDR3 has 14 amino acids. V lost 7 bases and J lost 3, with 13 bases in between.

The chain carries TRBV5-1 and TRBJ2-5, with D perhaps matching TRBD1 (5 bases). The CDR3 is made up of 14 amino acids. Trimming removed 7 bases from V and 2 bases from J, with 15 bases in between. The germline V gene encodes CDR1 SGHRS and CDR2 YFSETQ. The CDR3 loop is CASSPGAPQETQYF. In DNA form, the CDR3 reads TGCGCCAGCTCCCCTGGGGCGCCACAAGAGACCCAGTACTTC. The variable domain in full, with the rest retrieved from reference TRBV5-1 and TRBJ2-5, is KAGVTQTPRYLIKTRGQQVTLSCSPISGHRSVSWYQQTPGQGLQFLFEYFSETQRNKGNFPGRFSGRQFSNSRSEMNVSTLELGDSALYLCASSPGAPQETQYFGPGTRLLVL.

This chain joins TRBV5-6 and TRBJ2-3; D not certain. The CDR3 sequence is 15 residues long. Germline V gene sequence: CDR1 SGHDT, CDR2 YYEEEE. Deletions cut 1 base from V and 5 bases from J, with 14 bases between. The CDR3 reads CASSLRVGLGDTQYF. The CDR3 DNA reads TGTGCCAGCAGCTTGAGAGTAGGGTTGGGAGATACGCAGTATTTT. Using reference TRBV5-6 and TRBJ2-3 for the parts outside the CDR3, the full variable domain is DAGVTQSPTHLIKTRGQQVTLRCSPKSGHDTVSWYQQALGQGPQFIFQYYEEEERQRGNFPDRFSGHQFPNYSSELNVNALLLGDSALYLCASSLRVGLGDTQYFGPGTRLTVL.

The chain links TRBV6-1 to TRBJ2-4; 9 positions agree with TRBD2. The CDR3 has 13 residues. J lost 8 bases, V lost 4 bases, and 3 bases had no gene match. Germline lookup yields CDR1 MNHNS and CDR2 SASEGT. As DNA, the CDR3 is TGTGCCAGCAGTGGTAGCGGGGGAGACATTCAGTACTTC. Protein product: CASSGSGGDIQYF.

The CDR3 sequence is CASSQRLGTGLGEQYF. The CDR3 bases are TGTGCCAGCAGCCAAAGACTTGGGACAGGGTTGGGAGAGCAGTACTTC. The rearrangement joins TRBV14 to TRBJ2-7, with 9 bases that match TRBD1. After removal of 2 bases from V and 7 bases from J, the junction contained 12 bases not matched to a gene. The germline V gene encodes CDR1 SGHDN and CDR2 FVKESK. The CDR3 contains 16 residues.

V gene TRBV19 combines with J gene TRBJ1-1; a weak D match, TRBD1 (5 bases). The length of the CDR3 is 16 residues. The germline V gene has CDR1 LNHDA and CDR2 SQIVND (reference sequence). Trimming removed 7 bases at V and 4 bases at J, with 22 bases between. CDR3 nucleotides: TGTGCCAGTAAACCGAGCGGAGGGGTATTGAGCACTGAAGCTTTCTTT. It codes for CASKPSGGVLSTEAFF.

V gene TRBV30 combines with J gene TRBJ1-4; possible D gene TRBD1, 5 bases. V was clipped by 6 bases and J by 0 bases, with 14 bases between them. The CDR3 sequence is 15 residues long. Germline V gives CDR1 GTSNPN, CDR2 SVGIG (reference sequence). The CDR3 is CACTGAKATNEKLFF. CDR3 coding DNA: TGTGCCTGCACAGGAGCTAAGGCAACTAATGAAAAACTGTTTTTT.

The chain couples TRBV4-3 to TRBJ1-4; 8 positions agree with TRBD1. Looked up from germline, CDR1 is LGHNA and CDR2 is YSLEER. Unmatched junction bases numbered 8, after V lost 4 bases and J lost 4 bases. The CDR3 totals 16 residues. CDR3 region: CASSPSGQGGNEKLFF. In nucleotides, the CDR3 is TGCGCCAGCAGCCCTTCTGGACAGGGAGGTAATGAAAAACTGTTTTTT.

The V call is TRBV5-4, the J call TRBJ2-5; 11 nucleotides match TRBD2. This CDR3 is 16 amino acids long. Germline CDR1 and CDR2: SGHNT and YYREEE (reference sequence). Trimming cost V 4 bases and J 2 bases; bases outside gene matches: 7. This chain's CDR3 is CASSDGTSGIQETQYF. The CDR3 region has the DNA TGTGCCAGCAGCGACGGGACTAGCGGAATTCAAGAGACCCAGTACTTC.

This sequence joins TRBV30 and TRBJ1-2, with D maybe TRBD1 (5 bases). Trimming left V 2 bases short and J 8 bases short, with 12 bases between. CDR3 size: 12 residues. The germline V gene encodes CDR1 GTSNPN and CDR2 SVGIG (reference sequence). The DNA for the CDR3 is TGTGCCTGGAGTCGGGACGGGTCCGGCTACACCTTC. It codes for CAWSRDGSGYTF.

This sequence joins TRBV5-1 and TRBJ2-2; possibly TRBD2 for D (5 bases). This CDR3 is built from 13 residues. Germline-derived CDR1 and CDR2 are SGHRS and YFSETQ. V was shortened by 5 bases and J by 1 base, with 6 bases between the two germline ends. CDR3 loop: CASSEGNTGELFF. The CDR3 bases are TGCGCCAGCAGTGAGGGGAACACCGGGGAGCTGTTTTTT.

The sample holds one count of this clone. The gene calls are TRBV7-9 and TRBJ2-3, with D maybe TRBD2 (6 bases). The CDR3 is 16 amino acids. Trimming pared 5 bases from V and 0 bases from J, leaving 15 bases between. Germline values: CDR1 SEHNR, CDR2 FQNEAQ (reference sequence). The CDR3 DNA sequence: TGTGCCAGCAGCCGGTGGGCTGGAGGGAGCACAGATACGCAGTATTTT. It encodes CASSRWAGGSTDTQYF.

As for this clone: Its ends do not fully match the called genes, so a read error is possible. Additional DNA sequences in this sample encode the identical CDR3. The chain links TRBV6-1 to TRBJ1-2; tentatively, D is TRBD1 (5 bases). There are 18 residues in the CDR3. Germline-derived CDR1 and CDR2 are MNHNS and SASEGT. The chain's CDR3 is CASSAAGSFDPLNYGYTF. In nucleotides, the CDR3 is TGCGCCAGCAGTGCCGCAGGGTCATTCGATCCCCTGAACTATGGCTACACCTTC.